The 20 T cell receptor beta chains below all came from one sample that was sequenced in a study of shared clonotypes between healthy human individuals. Profiled with immunoSEQ multiplex PCR; TCRdb holds only in-frame clones, not every one. The repertoire holds about 610,000 clones, with almost 97% as singletons. Sequenced sample: naive CD4+ T cells sorted from blood. Subset in this sample: CD45RA+ positively selected. The receptor set was obtained from a woman younger than 45 in good health.

V usage is TRBV6-1 and J usage is TRBJ2-2; a possible D gene is TRBD1 (6 bases). This CDR3 is 13 amino acids long. Germline CDR1 is MNHNS and CDR2 is SASEGT. V was pared by 6 bases and J by 6 bases, with 11 bases between. The CDR3 region is CASRGQGSGELFF. CDR3 DNA sequence: TGTGCCAGCAGAGGGCAGGGGTCCGGGGAGCTGTTTTTT.

The rearrangement uses TRBV11-2 and TRBJ2-1, with no clear D. V was pared by 5 bases and J by 2 bases, with 16 bases between. The CDR3 is made up of 16 amino acids. Germline CDR1 and CDR2: SGHAT and FQNNGV. The CDR3 DNA is TGTGCCAGCAGCCAGAATCCCGGCCTCGCCTACAATGAGCAGTTCTTC. Its translation is CASSQNPGLAYNEQFF.

The chain is built from TRBV2 and TRBJ2-5, with D unresolved. Trimming took 6 bases from V and 1 from J, leaving 15 bases between them. Germline CDR1 and CDR2: SNHLY and FYNNEI. The CDR3 totals 15 residues. CDR3 loop: CASSLRTGAQETQYF. CDR3 nucleotides: TGTGCCAGCAGCCTAAGAACGGGTGCCCAAGAGACCCAGTACTTC. Drawing the rest from reference TRBV2 and TRBJ2-5, the complete variable domain is EPEVTQTPSHQVTQMGQEVILRCVPISNHLYFYWYRQILGQKVEFLVSFYNNEISEKSEIFDDQFSVERPDGSNFTLKIRSTKLEDSAMYFCASSLRTGAQETQYFGPGTRLLVL.

This chain connects TRBV10-3 to TRBJ1-2; the D gene is possibly TRBD1 (5 bases). The ends were cut back, 1 base at V and 6 bases at J, with 9 bases in the middle. The CDR3 length is 13 residues. Germline V gives CDR1 ENHRY, CDR2 SYGVKD. The DNA of the CDR3 is TGTGCCATCAGTGAGTGGGGACCTGATGGCTACACCTTC. Amino acids: CAISEWGPDGYTF.

The chain links TRBV5-6 to TRBJ2-1, with 13 positions matching TRBD2. This CDR3 is built from 17 residues. Looked up from germline, CDR1 is SGHDT and CDR2 is YYEEEE. With 4 bases clipped from V and 9 bases from J, the junction kept 13 bases outside the gene matches. The CDR3 region has the DNA TGTGCCAGCAGCCCATCGGGGGGACTAGCGGGAAGGGGTGAGCAGTTCTTC. Translating it yields CASSPSGGLAGRGEQFF.

The chain uses TRBV4-2 and TRBJ1-2; 9 bases line up with TRBD1. The germline gives CDR1 LGHNA, CDR2 YNFKEQ. The V segment lost 0 bases and the J segment 8 bases; nucleotides outside the gene matches: 16. CDR3 size: 18 residues. CDR3 sequence (DNA): TGTGCCAGCAGCCAAGACACCGGGACAGGGAAGAAACTGAGAGGCTACACCTTC. This encodes CASSQDTGTGKKLRGYTF.

This chain uses TRBV11-2 with TRBJ1-1; D uncertain. CDR1 SGHAT and CDR2 FQNNGV come from the germline V gene. Trimming shortened V by 2 bases and J by 0 bases, and 10 bases separated the two germline ends. This CDR3 is 15 amino acids long. CDR3 nucleotides: TGTGCCAGCAGCTTATCCCTCGACATGAACACTGAAGCTTTCTTT. Residues: CASSLSLDMNTEAFF.

The chain employs TRBV6-6 and TRBJ1-3; D is perhaps TRBD1 (6 bases). Germline assignment: CDR1 MNHNY and CDR2 SVGAGI (reference sequence). The ends were cut back, 2 bases at V and 4 bases at J, with 9 bases in the middle. The CDR3 is made up of 14 amino acids. CDR3 sequence reads: CASSYVRGGNTIYF. CDR3 in DNA: TGTGCCAGCAGTTACGTCAGGGGCGGAAACACCATATATTTT.

J is TRBJ1-5 and V is TRBV6-5; D perhaps matches TRBD1 (5 bases). CDR1 is MNHEY, CDR2 SVGAGI, per germline. This CDR3 spans 14 amino acids. Trimming pared 8 bases from V and 0 bases from J, leaving 11 bases between. The CDR3 DNA is TGTGCCAGCCGACAGACTTATAGCAATCAGCCCCAGCATTTT. Translating it yields CASRQTYSNQPQHF.

V and J are TRBV2 and TRBJ1-5, with 7 bases that match TRBD1. Germline CDR1 SNHLY, CDR2 FYNNEI. V trimming: 4 bases; J trimming: 4 bases; junction bases outside the gene matches: 7. There are 15 residues in the CDR3. The chain's CDR3 is CASSADQGGNQPQHF. CDR3 coding DNA: TGTGCCAGCAGTGCGGACCAGGGGGGAAATCAGCCCCAGCATTTT.

V gene TRBV6-1 combines with J gene TRBJ2-7; no clear D gene. The CDR3 consists of 13 residues. The ends were cut back, 0 bases at V and 7 bases at J, with 10 bases in the middle. In germline, CDR1 is MNHNS, CDR2 SASEGT. The chain's CDR3 is CASSEARVGEQYF. The CDR3 nucleotides read TGTGCCAGCAGTGAAGCAAGGGTTGGGGAGCAGTACTTC.

The J gene is TRBJ2-5, the V gene TRBV5-4, with no clear D. The CDR3 covers 15 residues. The germline V gene encodes CDR1 SGHNT and CDR2 YYREEE (reference sequence). V lost 0 bases to trimming and J lost 4 bases, with 13 bases between them. In DNA form, the CDR3 reads TGTGCCAGCAGCTTGGTTTCTGACTGGGGAGAGACCCAGTACTTC. This translates into CASSLVSDWGETQYF. Variable domain in full (rest from reference TRBV5-4 and TRBJ2-5): ETGVTQSPTHLIKTRGQQVTLRCSSQSGHNTVSWYQQALGQGPQFIFQYYREEENGRGNFPPRFSGLQFPNYSSELNVNALELDDSALYLCASSLVSDWGETQYFGPGTRLLVL.

J is TRBJ1-2 and V is TRBV4-1, with a tentative D call TRBD1 (5 bases). The CDR3 is 16 amino acids. The ends were cut back, 1 base at V and 2 bases at J, with 14 bases in the middle. The germline gives CDR1 MGHRA, CDR2 YSYEKL. The CDR3 nucleotides are TGCGCCAGCAGCCAAGTTCTGGGGGGGGTAAACTATGGCTACACCTTC. Its protein is CASSQVLGGVNYGYTF.

The chain carries TRBV28 and TRBJ1-4; 7 bases fit TRBD1. The CDR3 runs to 14 residues. V lost 5 bases and J lost 8; bases outside the gene matches: 8. The germline gives CDR1 MDHEN, CDR2 SYDVKM. For the CDR3, the DNA is TGTGCCAGCAGTACTGGCAGGGGGAGGGAAAAACTGTTTTTT. Its protein is CASSTGRGREKLFF.

This clone was observed once. The chain combines TRBV27 with TRBJ2-3; TRBD2 aligns across 9 bases. The germline gives CDR1 MNHEY, CDR2 SMNVEV (reference sequence). Trimming removed 5 bases from V and 1 base from J; junction bases left unmatched: 4. The length of the CDR3 is 15 residues. CDR3 protein: CASSTRTSGTDTQYF. Written as DNA, the CDR3 is TGTGCCAGCAGTACTCGGACTAGCGGCACAGATACGCAGTATTTT.

The chain carries TRBV28 and TRBJ2-5; D ambiguous. The CDR3 consists of 10 residues. The V end was cut by 11 bases, the J end by 5 bases, with 9 bases between. Germline-derived CDR1 and CDR2 are MDHEN and SYDVKM. The CDR3 DNA follows: TGTGCCGCCTCCGGGGAGACCCAGTACTTC. This encodes CAASGETQYF.

The genes are TRBV5-6 and TRBJ1-2; maybe TRBD1 (5 bases). The CDR3 length is 14 residues. Trimming stripped 1 base from V and 4 bases from J, with 11 bases between. Germline CDR1 and CDR2: SGHDT and YYEEEE. The CDR3 loop is CASSLNPTAYGYTF. In DNA, the CDR3 is TGTGCCAGCAGCTTGAACCCGACAGCCTATGGCTACACCTTC.

The rearrangement joins TRBV19 to TRBJ1-6; D is unclear. This CDR3 is 15 amino acids long. The V gene's germline CDR1 is LNHDA and CDR2 SQIVND (reference sequence). V lost 7 bases to trimming and J lost 10 bases, with 20 bases between them. CDR3 in amino acids: CASTKGLVGASPLHF. The CDR3 bases are TGTGCCAGTACCAAGGGTCTAGTAGGAGCGTCACCCCTCCACTTT.

The chain combines TRBV19 with TRBJ2-7; TRBD2 matches 7 bases. Germline V gene sequence: CDR1 LNHDA, CDR2 SQIVND (reference sequence). The CDR3 totals 14 residues. Losses at the gene ends were 7 bases for V and 2 bases for J; bases not matched to a gene: 8. This CDR3 reads CASTKSGTTYEQYF. DNA for the CDR3: TGTGCCAGTACCAAATCCGGGACTACCTACGAGCAGTACTTC. The full variable domain, rest sourced from reference TRBV19 and TRBJ2-7, is DGGITQSPKYLFRKEGQNVTLSCEQNLNHDAMYWYRQDPGQGLRLIYYSQIVNDFQKGDIAEGYSVSREKKESFPLTVTSAQKNPTAFYLCASTKSGTTYEQYFGPGTRLTVT.

The chain recombines TRBV28 with TRBJ1-5; TRBD1 matches 9 bases. The CDR3 contains 15 residues. After removal of 6 bases from V and 6 bases from J, the junction contained 9 bases not matched to a gene. Germline CDR1 and CDR2: MDHEN and SYDVKM. The DNA for the CDR3 is TGTGCCAGCAGCTCACAGGGGGCGTTTGGTCAGCCCCAGCATTTT. Translating gives CASSSQGAFGQPQHF.